A selection of T cell receptor beta chains follows, all from one sample in a study of identical twins. TCRdb analysed the 5' RACE reads with MiXCR anew, one entry per CDR3 protein. The data contain 450,000 or so distinct CDR3 sequences, 20% to 25% of them singletons. These data are also associated with another study on T cells expressing NK-cell markers.

Sequenced input: CD4+ T cells sorted from blood. These receptor sequences come from a woman under 30 in good health. CDR3s include the opening cysteine and the closing phenylalanine or tryptophan. A D gene is named only where the DNA matches it firmly. Expanded clones are given a class, and other clones once, few, many or no size at all.

D gene	V gene	clone size	J gene	CDR3 protein	CDR3 DNA
.	TRBV5-1	few	TRBJ2-1	CASSIQGYSSYNEQFF	TGCGCCAGCAGCATCCAGGGATATAGCTCCTACAATGAGCAGTTCTTC
.	TRBV7-2	few	TRBJ2-4	CASSFSADIQSF	TGTGCCAGCAGCTTTTCAGCCGACATTCAGAGCTTC
.	TRBV4-3	.	TRBJ2-2	CASSLRWGEGNTGELFF	TGCGCCAGCAGCCTCCGGTGGGGTGAGGGTAACACCGGGGAGCTGTTTTTT
TRBD2	TRBV18	few	TRBJ2-3	CASSPRTSGSLDTQYF	TGTGCCAGCTCACCCCGGACTAGCGGGAGTCTGGATACGCAGTATTTT
TRBD1	TRBV5-1	few	TRBJ1-1	CASSPGQGMTEAFF	TGCGCCAGCAGCCCCGGACAGGGAATGACTGAAGCTTTCTTT
.	TRBV6-5	few	TRBJ2-1	CASSFPEGEDEQFF	TGTGCCAGCAGTTTCCCCGAGGGTGAGGATGAGCAGTTCTTC
TRBD1	TRBV5-7	.	TRBJ1-6	CASSLIGTGRPPLHF	TGTGCCAGCAGCTTGATTGGGACAGGGCGGCCACCCCTCCACTTT
.	TRBV3-1	few	TRBJ2-3	CASSPLHYLTDTQYF	TGTGCCAGCAGCCCCCTTCACTACCTCACAGATACGCAGTATTTT
.	TRBV5-1	.	TRBJ2-5	CASANGRGETQYF	TGCGCCAGCGCTAATGGACGGGGAGAGACCCAGTACTTC
TRBD1	TRBV6-2/TRBV6-3	.	TRBJ2-1	CASSYSSRTGLRNEQFF	TGTGCCAGCAGTTACTCGTCTAGGACAGGGTTAAGGAATGAGCAGTTCTTC
.	TRBV27	.	TRBJ2-7	CASSRTPRGTYEQYF	TGTGCCAGCAGTCGCACGCCGCGGGGCACCTACGAGCAGTACTTC
TRBD1	TRBV20-1	few	TRBJ1-2	CSAWDRGNYGYTF	TGCAGTGCTTGGGACAGGGGAAATTATGGCTACACCTTC
TRBD1	TRBV6-1	many	TRBJ1-1	CASRTGQGTEAFF	TGTGCCAGCAGAACGGGACAGGGCACTGAAGCTTTCTTT
.	TRBV12-3/TRBV12-4	.	TRBJ2-1	CASSLEGEGVTGQFF	TGTGCCAGCAGTCTGGAGGGCGAGGGAGTGACGGGCCAGTTCTTC
.	TRBV14	.	TRBJ2-5	CASSHYSRDRETQYF	TGTGCCAGCAGCCATTACTCCCGTGATCGGGAGACCCAGTACTTC
.	TRBV12-3/TRBV12-4	few	TRBJ2-1	CASSEDRTNEQFF	TGTGCCAGCAGTGAAGATCGTACCAATGAGCAGTTCTTC
.	TRBV7-8	.	TRBJ1-3	CASRDGISGNTIYF	TGTGCCAGCAGAGACGGCATCTCTGGAAACACCATATATTTT
.	TRBV24-1	.	TRBJ1-5	CATHGFSNQPQHF	TGTGCCACCCATGGATTTTCCAATCAGCCCCAGCATTTT
.	TRBV3-1	.	TRBJ2-7	CASSQRVWDLPYEQYF	TGTGCCAGCAGCCAACGAGTCTGGGATCTTCCTTACGAGCAGTACTTC
.	TRBV10-3	.	TRBJ1-1	CATTQGAATEAFF	TGTGCCACGACCCAAGGGGCGGCCACTGAAGCTTTCTTT
TRBD1	TRBV20-1	.	TRBJ2-5	CSATSRGLQKKYQETQYF	TGCAGTGCAACATCCAGGGGGCTACAAAAGAAGTACCAAGAGACCCAGTACTTC
.	TRBV28	.	TRBJ1-5	CASSLSGGGNQPQHF	TGTGCCAGCAGTTTATCCGGGGGGGGCAATCAGCCCCAGCATTTT
.	TRBV29-1	few	TRBJ1-2	CSGWGVRQENYGYTF	TGCAGCGGGTGGGGTGTGAGGCAGGAGAACTATGGCTACACCTTC
.	TRBV20-1	.	TRBJ2-5	CSPSWGGPDGTQYF	TGCAGTCCCAGTTGGGGGGGCCCTGACGGGACCCAGTACTTC